This entry features one T cell receptor (beta chain) sequence. Its matching antigen is unknown. A much larger clone differs from this one at a single base, so this may be a read error. This is likely a read error, given that the CDR3 carries no conserved phenylalanine or tryptophan at its end. Trimming pared 4 bases from V and 0 bases from J, leaving 6 bases between. This CDR3 has 12 residues. Germline V gene data show CDR1 as SQVTM and CDR2 as ANQGSEA. Purified naive CD4+ T cells were depleted of CD25+ Tregs. MiXCR, run by TCRdb on the 5' RACE reads, gives a single entry per CDR3 protein. The table includes tens of thousands of distinct CDR3 sequences, roughly 29% detected once. Findings and limits, study-wide: The TCR gene usage of tumor memory CD4+ T cells clustered together with blood and lymph node memory CD4+ cells and with lymph node naive CD4+ cells. Tumor Tregs overlapped most with tumor, then blood, naive CD4+ cells.

The sample comprised tumor-infiltrating naive CD4+ T cells sorted from the breast tumor. As for subset: naive CD4+ T cells, CD4+CD45RA+CD25-. The receptor's source is a female donor with breast cancer. The rearrangement links TRBV29-1 to TRBJ1-1; D remains ambiguous. The CDR3 reads CSVAPMNTEAFL. The CDR3 DNA sequence: TGCAGCGTTGCTCCTATGAACACTGAAGCTTTCTTA.